The present T cell receptor (beta chain) was sequenced within a study of human T cells and chemical hapten exposure (dated by TCRdb to the early 2020s). With regard to the full study: For sensitization, 2% DPC in acetone was applied to an approximately 2 cm by approximately 2 cm area of upper inner arm skin. Throughout the approximately 22-week study period, patients were also given weekly therapeutic DPC doses on the scalp. Patch testing was performed on the upper back with Finn chambers containing 0.01% DPC, and the patch tests were scored after 6 days according to International Contact Dermatitis Research Group standards. Alopecia areata with under or over 50% scalp involvement, alopecia totalis and alopecia universalis were represented in the patient cohort, which was mostly female. The libraries were sequenced as a pool, and the TCR yield per sample differed mostly because of small variations in library volumes within the pool. In alopecia patients, the study followed how the peripheral blood TCR repertoire changed in vivo over primary and secondary sensitization to diphenylcyclopropenone (DPC), a hapten. Blood samples were taken from patients before sensitization (week 0) and then at 2, 6 and about 24 weeks after DPC sensitization. Roughly 30 alopecia patients provided blood for TCR sequencing at one to four time points (pre-sensitization, 2, 6 and 24 weeks).

The time point label of this sample denotes: pre-sensitization, week 0. What this sample's treatment or condition label stands for: therapeutic diphenylcyclopropenone sensitization with weekly scalp DPC. At every patch-test visit, the blood draw took place before the patch test was put on. To be eligible, patients had to be aged 18 to 70, diagnosed with alopecia and judged suitable for DPC therapy, while pregnant patients were excluded. Total RNA was extracted from unfractionated whole blood collected in Tempus Blood RNA tubes. Including the terminal cysteine and phenylalanine, the CDR3 comprises 12 residues. Here the CDR3 DNA is all that survives: 36 bases in frame from base 1. V gives up 5 bases and J gives up 6 bases, and the segment between their germline ends measures 9 bases. From the germline V gene, CDR1 is SGHTA and CDR2 is FQGNSA. Library preparation was by RACE. The sequencer was a NextSeq 500. Library preparation attached unique molecular identifiers to individual cDNA molecules for quantitative, reproducible TCR counting. From each blood RNA sample, both TCR alpha and TCR beta chains were sequenced. Per the source publication's procedure: The median number of TCRs per sample was approximately 96,000, ranging from 23,224 to 690,600. V, J and CDR3 annotation of the TCR reads was performed with the Decombinator software suite. For the PS versus PT1 abundance plots, all samples were subsampled to the same number of TCRs (28,000). Expanded TCRs were defined as absent before sensitization and observed at least eight times at the 2-week time point. The public reads were reanalyzed by TCRdb: fastp trimming at Q25, MiXCR alignment, in-frame beta chains only. A single entry per CDR3 protein holds the most common genes and DNA from its merged rows. For this entry, the V and J calls and clone size follow TCRdb and not the study's own pipeline. The sample data list over 300,000 distinct CDR3 sequences, and 4% to 6% of these were observed just once. Approximately 2.4% of the sample is in the top ten clones.

This clonotype was recorded at least ten times. Its target antigen remains unknown. Base qualities are not recorded, but no much larger clone differs from it by a single base. Overall results and qualifications from the work: Expanded TCRs formed significantly more large CDR3 similarity clusters than pre-sensitization or healthy control sets, consistent with antigen-driven responses. Patch test score correlated positively with the number of PT1 expanded TCRs, reaching significance at thresholds 8, 16 and 32 but not at 4. The number of TCRs above 1 in 1000 frequency did not change with DPC sensitization; there was no evidence of global repertoire structure alterations. Because every patient had alopecia, a presumed autoimmune disease, the patients' immune response might differ from that of healthy individuals. After repeated subsampling, the strength of the expansion versus patch-test correlation and the threshold at which it became significant changed.

This TCR derives from a woman between 45 and 65 years old with alopecia areata. Some clones in this sample may be carry-over from other donors' samples. Recombination connected TRBV7-2 to TRBJ2-3; the D gene lacks a confident call. Sequenced material: whole blood, taken in connection with sensitization to the hapten diphenylcyclopropenone (DPC). In nucleotides, the sequence is TGTGCCAGCAGCCTGACCTGGGATACGCAGTATTTT. Its protein reads: CASSLTWDTQYF. The entire variable domain, with the stretches around the CDR3 drawn from the reference TRBV7-2 and TRBJ2-3 proteins, is GAGVSQSPSNKVTEKGKDVELRCDPISGHTALYWYRQSLGQGLEFLIYFQGNSAPDKSGLPSDRFSAERTGGSVSTLTIQRTQQEDSAVYLCASSLTWDTQYFGPGTRLTVL.